Each of the 17 T cell receptor beta chains below was sequenced from the same sample in a study of blood T cell repertoires in COVID-19. The protocol was immunoSEQ multiplex PCR, while the TCRdb copy is restricted to in-frame clones and leaves out a portion. The sample records 250,000 to 350,000 clones, around 89% being singletons. Sequenced material: PBMCs or T cells enriched from blood (not recorded which). These receptors all stem from a woman between 18 and 29 years old with acute COVID-19.

The chain combines TRBV15 with TRBJ1-1; D ambiguous. This CDR3 has 15 amino acids. V shed 0 bases and J shed 2 bases, with 10 bases lying between them. Per germline, CDR1 LNHNV and CDR2 YYDKDF (reference sequence). The CDR3 loop is CATSRDRIANTEAFF. The CDR3 DNA reads as TGTGCCACCAGCAGAGACAGGATCGCAAACACTGAAGCTTTCTTT.

CDR3 in amino acids: CASSSSQTGGSGELFF. The CDR3 region has the DNA TGTGCCAGCAGTTCTAGCCAGACAGGGGGATCCGGGGAGCTGTTTTTT. The rearrangement joins TRBV27 to TRBJ2-2; 9 nucleotides line up with TRBD1. In germline, CDR1 is MNHEY, CDR2 SMNVEV (reference sequence). This CDR3 spans 16 amino acids. Trimming cost V 4 bases and J 6 bases; bases outside gene matches: 9.

V usage is TRBV28 and J usage is TRBJ1-1; TRBD1 might be the D (5 bases). Trimming left V 6 bases short and J 1 base short, with 15 bases between. The CDR3 is 15 amino acids. The germline V gene has CDR1 MDHEN and CDR2 SYDVKM. Here the CDR3 DNA reads TGTGCCAGCAGGCGGGGGGGATTGGGGAACACTGAAGCTTTCTTT. This codes for CASRRGGLGNTEAFF.

V usage is TRBV28 and J usage is TRBJ1-3, with D unclear. The germline V gene encodes CDR1 MDHEN and CDR2 SYDVKM. This CDR3 region has 16 residues. Trimming took 4 bases from V and 0 from J, leaving 13 bases between them. The CDR3 reads CASSSPGGNSGNTIYF. CDR3 DNA: TGTGCCAGCAGTTCCCCCGGCGGAAACTCTGGAAACACCATATATTTT.

On this clone: This CDR3 is also generated by other DNA sequences in the sample. The chain is built from TRBV28 and TRBJ2-3, with 9 bases identical to TRBD2. CDR1 MDHEN and CDR2 SYDVKM come from the germline V gene. The CDR3 is 15 residues long. V was clipped by 3 bases and J by 2 bases; unmatched bases: 3. CDR3 DNA sequence: TGTGCCAGCAGTTTCGCGGGAGGGATCACAGATACGCAGTATTTT. Protein sequence: CASSFAGGITDTQYF.

The chain couples TRBV7-3 to TRBJ2-1, with a possible D match to TRBD2 (5 bases). Trimming removed 5 bases at V and 5 bases at J, with 13 bases between. Germline V lookup: CDR1 SGHTA, CDR2 FQGTGA. The length of the CDR3 is 14 residues. The CDR3 region is CASSPTGADNEQFF. The CDR3 region has the DNA TGTGCCAGCAGCCCTACTGGAGCGGACAATGAGCAGTTCTTC. The variable domain in full, with the rest retrieved from reference TRBV7-3 and TRBJ2-1, is GAGVSQTPSNKVTEKGKYVELRCDPISGHTALYWYRQSLGQGPEFLIYFQGTGAADDSGLPNDRFFAVRPEGSVSTLKIQRTERGDSAVYLCASSPTGADNEQFFGPGTRLTVL.

This clone has just one count. The V and J genes are TRBV19 and TRBJ2-1, with 7 bases lining up with TRBD2. The V segment lost 2 bases and the J segment 10 bases; nucleotides outside the gene matches: 8. The CDR3 spans 14 residues. Per the germline V gene, CDR1 is LNHDA and CDR2 is SQIVND (reference sequence). This CDR3 is CASSIQRLAYEQFF. In nucleotides, the CDR3 is TGTGCCAGTAGTATACAAAGACTAGCCTACGAGCAGTTCTTC.

V gene TRBV3-1 (or the pseudogene TRBV3-2) combines with J gene TRBJ2-3; the match to TRBD2 covers 16 bases. CDR3 length: 15 residues. J lost 5 bases, V lost 6 bases, and 2 bases had no gene match. Germline CDR1 reads LGHDT; CDR2 reads YNNKEL (reference sequence). The CDR3 nucleotides read TGTGCCAGCAGGGGACTAGCGGGAGGGATAGATACGCAGTATTTT. Protein: CASRGLAGGIDTQYF.

This chain connects TRBV5-1 to TRBJ2-3; 10 nucleotides agree with TRBD2. CDR3 length: 17 residues. From germline, CDR1 is SGHRS and CDR2 YFSETQ. With 0 bases clipped from V and 2 bases from J, the junction kept 6 bases outside the gene matches. CDR3 coding DNA: TGCGCCAGCAGCTTGGCAAAACTAGCGGGAATCACAGATACGCAGTATTTT. Protein sequence: CASSLAKLAGITDTQYF.

This clone showed up just a few times. V is TRBV28 and J is TRBJ1-5, with TRBD1 as a possible D gene (6 bases). CDR1 is MDHEN, CDR2 SYDVKM, per germline. CDR3 size: 14 residues. The V gene lost 4 bases and the J gene lost 2 bases, with 9 bases spanning the gap. The chain's CDR3 is CASSYPGGNQPQHF. DNA of the CDR3: TGTGCCAGCAGTTACCCAGGGGGCAATCAGCCCCAGCATTTT.

The chain is built from TRBV24-1 and TRBJ1-1; D perhaps matches TRBD1 (5 bases). Germline V gene sequence: CDR1 KGHDR, CDR2 SFDVKD. The CDR3 consists of 15 residues. The V end lost 4 bases, the J end lost 1 base, and 12 bases lay between the germline ends. The CDR3 here is CATSDPGRGNTEAFF. The CDR3, as DNA: TGTGCCACCAGTGACCCTGGGAGGGGGAACACTGAAGCTTTCTTT.

The V call is TRBV28, the J call TRBJ1-2; 8 bases match TRBD1. Trimming at V came to 5 bases and at J to 1 base, leaving 6 bases not matched to a gene. The CDR3 contains 15 residues. Looked up from germline, CDR1 is MDHEN and CDR2 is SYDVKM. CDR3 amino acids: CASSPQGVLNYGYTF. As DNA, the CDR3 is TGTGCCAGCAGTCCACAGGGGGTACTTAACTATGGCTACACCTTC.

The chain couples TRBV5-8 to TRBJ1-2; 7 nucleotides agree with TRBD1. V lost 0 bases, J lost 3 bases, and 5 bases stayed unmatched. The CDR3 loop spans 15 amino acids. Germline V gene data show CDR1 as SGHTS and CDR2 as YDEGEE. The CDR3 loop is CASSLETGTHYGYTF. CDR3 coding DNA: TGTGCCAGCAGCTTGGAGACAGGGACTCACTATGGCTACACCTTC.

The V gene is TRBV19, the J gene TRBJ2-3; 8 bases line up with TRBD2. The ends lost 6 bases at V and 5 bases at J; junction bases unmatched: 10. Per the germline V gene, CDR1 is LNHDA and CDR2 is SQIVND (reference sequence). This CDR3 contains 15 residues. The CDR3 region has the DNA TGTGCCAGTAGATGGCGGGGGGCTCAGGGAGATACGCAGTATTTT. Its translation: CASRWRGAQGDTQYF.

The chain joins TRBV9 to TRBJ2-2, with 7 bases that match TRBD2. The J segment lost 1 base and the V segment lost 0 bases, leaving 6 bases of the junction unmatched. The CDR3 totals 17 residues. CDR1 is SGDLS and CDR2 is YYNGEE in the germline V gene. The chain's CDR3 is CASSVAPGRENTGELFF. CDR3 DNA: TGTGCCAGCAGCGTAGCTCCAGGGAGGGAGAACACCGGGGAGCTGTTTTTT.

A single count supports this clone. The chain employs TRBV7-2 and TRBJ1-2; D remains ambiguous. The V gene's germline CDR1 is SGHTA and CDR2 FQGNSA. The ends were cut back, 5 bases at V and 2 bases at J, with 15 bases in the middle. The CDR3 consists of 15 residues. For the CDR3, the DNA is TGTGCCAGCAGCCTATTCATACGATCAAACTATGGCTACACCTTC. Its translation is CASSLFIRSNYGYTF.

The chain combines TRBV28 with TRBJ2-7, with 15 positions matching TRBD2. This CDR3 has 16 residues. Germline trimming cut 6 bases from V and 5 bases from J; bases unmatched to any gene: 8. Germline assignment: CDR1 MDHEN and CDR2 SYDVKM. Here the CDR3 reads CASSLRGLAGGNEQYF. Written as DNA, the CDR3 is TGTGCCAGCAGCCTCCGGGGACTAGCGGGAGGAAACGAGCAGTACTTC.